This is a list of T cell receptor beta chains from one sample in a study of CD8 T cells in ankylosing spondylitis. Each CDR3 protein is one row after TCRdb ran MiXCR on the 5' RACE reads. The profile shows 500,000 to 550,000 distinct CDR3 sequences, about an eighth of them singletons. Sequencing was carried out using blood, either unsorted or a sorted T cell fraction (not recorded which). All receptors come from a male donor with ankylosing spondylitis. Both conserved end residues are part of each CDR3. Each record gives: clone size, J gene, V gene, D gene, CDR3 DNA, CDR3 protein. The D gene is left open where the match is weak. Clone size is given for some rows only: seen once, a few or many times, or a class if the clone is expanded.

>-|TRBJ2-5|TRBV11-2|-
TGTGCCAGCAGCTTAGATGGGGCTCTCCAAGAGACCCAGTACTTC
CASSLDGALQETQYF
>-|TRBJ2-3|TRBV4-2|TRBD2
TGTGCCAGCAGCCGCGACGGACTAGCGGTCACAGATACGCAGTATTTT
CASSRDGLAVTDTQYF
>-|TRBJ1-5|TRBV28|-
TGTGCCAGCAGTTACCGGGCCCCAAATCCCCTTAATCAGCCCCAGCATTTT
CASSYRAPNPLNQPQHF
>-|TRBJ2-7|TRBV20-1|-
TGCAGTGCTAGTAAGATCTCCTACGAGCAGTACTTC
CSASKISYEQYF
>-|TRBJ2-5|TRBV27|-
TGTGCCAGCAGTTGGACTCAACGGGAGACCCAGTACTTC
CASSWTQRETQYF
>-|TRBJ1-2|TRBV18|-
TGTGCCAGCTCACCCACCCCGAACTATGGCTACACCTTC
CASSPTPNYGYTF
>-|TRBJ2-1|TRBV19|-
TGTGCCAGTAAACAGGGTAGTACGAGCTCCTACAATGAGCAGTTCTTC
CASKQGSTSSYNEQFF
>few|TRBJ2-1|TRBV29-1|TRBD1
TGCAGCGTTCAGGGGGCCCTAAACTCCTACAATGAGCAGTTCTTC
CSVQGALNSYNEQFF
>-|TRBJ1-5|TRBV4-1|TRBD1
TGCGCCACCGGAAAGGGACAGAGCAATCAGCCCCAGCATTTT
CATGKGQSNQPQHF
>-|TRBJ1-1|TRBV6-1|-
TGTGCCAGCAGTGAAGGCAGGGTGTCTTTCTTT
CASSEGRVSFF
>many|TRBJ1-1|TRBV5-1|-
TGCGCCAGCAGCTTGGTGGAAGGGCAAGAAGCTTTCTTT
CASSLVEGQEAFF
>-|TRBJ1-2|TRBV24-1|-
TGTGCCACCAGTGCCTGGGGGGGAGGACCACGATCCTTC
CATSAWGGGPRSF